The rows below give T cell receptor beta chains drawn from one sample of a study of blood T cell repertoires in COVID-19. TCRdb's table, derived via immunoSEQ multiplex PCR, lists solely in-frame clones and lacks some. The sample lists roughly 170,000 clones, over 70% occurring once. Input material: PBMCs or T cells enriched from blood (not recorded which). These receptors were taken from a woman aged 40 to 55 with acute COVID-19. CDR3s include the opening cysteine and the closing phenylalanine or tryptophan. A D gene is named only where the DNA matches it firmly. Rows may omit the clone size; those that give it use once, few, many or a size class.

CDR3aa,CDR3nt,d_gene,v_gene,abundance,j_gene
CASSLHTGPGYTF,TGTGCCAGCAGTTTACACACAGGGCCCGGCTACACCTTC,.,TRBV28,.,TRBJ1-2
CASRPRASAVTEAFF,TGTGCCAGCAGACCCCGGGCCTCAGCGGTCACTGAAGCTTTCTTT,.,TRBV6-5,.,TRBJ1-1
CASSVAPSGRANEQFF,TGTGCCAGCAGCGTAGCCCCTAGCGGGAGGGCCAATGAGCAGTTCTTC,TRBD2,TRBV9,.,TRBJ2-1
CASSIGTSGRLFTDTQYF,TGTGCCAGCAGCATTGGGACTAGCGGGAGGCTCTTCACAGATACGCAGTATTTT,TRBD2,TRBV5-6,.,TRBJ2-3
CASSLGQGNQPQHF,TGTGCCAGCAGTCTCGGACAGGGGAATCAGCCCCAGCATTTT,TRBD1,TRBV2,.,TRBJ1-5
CASSLATSGRVEQYF,TGTGCCAGCAGCTTAGCAACTAGCGGGAGGGTCGAGCAGTACTTC,TRBD2,TRBV7-6,medium-sized,TRBJ2-7
CASSQGHTGELFF,TGTGCCAGCAGCCAAGGGCACACCGGGGAGCTGTTTTTT,.,TRBV3-1/TRBV3-2,.,TRBJ2-2
CASSFGGAGGGDTQYF,TGCGCCAGCAGCTTCGGTGGGGCGGGAGGAGGAGATACGCAGTATTTT,TRBD2,TRBV5-1,.,TRBJ2-3
CASSAGGLETQYF,TGTGCCAGCAGTGCCGGGGGGTTAGAGACCCAGTACTTC,TRBD2,TRBV2,few,TRBJ2-5
CASSGGTGGNTEAFF,TGTGCCAGCAGCGGCGGGACAGGCGGTAACACTGAAGCTTTCTTT,TRBD1,TRBV7-9,.,TRBJ1-1
CASSLPGQGSNYGYTF,TGTGCCAGCAGCTTACCGGGACAAGGGAGCAACTATGGCTACACCTTC,.,TRBV7-9,.,TRBJ1-2
CASSFPPGNTEAFF,TGTGCCAGCAGCTTCCCCCCCGGGAACACTGAAGCTTTCTTT,.,TRBV7-9,.,TRBJ1-1
CAWSLRRGNEQFF,TGTGCCTGGAGTCTTCGTCGCGGCAATGAGCAGTTCTTC,.,TRBV30,once,TRBJ2-1
CASSIDRGQNYGYTF,TGTGCCAGTAGTATAGATCGGGGACAGAACTATGGCTACACCTTC,TRBD1,TRBV19,.,TRBJ1-2
CASSLTGLDTIYF,TGTGCCAGCAGCCTGACAGGGTTGGACACCATATATTTT,TRBD1,TRBV2,.,TRBJ1-3
CASSQGFRGVEQFF,TGTGCCAGCAGCCAGGGTTTCCGTGGAGTTGAGCAGTTCTTC,.,TRBV3-1/TRBV3-2,once,TRBJ2-1
CASAGQGLSWELFF,TGTGCCAGCGCAGGACAGGGGCTATCCTGGGAGCTGTTTTTT,TRBD1,TRBV25-1,.,TRBJ2-2
CASNPGTEAFF,TGTGCCAGCAACCCAGGGACTGAAGCTTTCTTT,.,TRBV6-6,.,TRBJ1-1
CASSVGTSGSYEQYF,TGTGCCAGCAGCGTGGGGACTAGCGGCTCCTACGAGCAGTACTTC,TRBD2,TRBV9,.,TRBJ2-7
CASSLTPHSSGNTIYF,TGTGCCAGCAGCTTAACCCCACATTCCTCTGGAAACACCATATATTTT,.,TRBV7-9,few,TRBJ1-3
CAWSVRRGELFF,TGTGCCTGGAGTGTACGGCGGGGGGAGCTGTTTTTT,.,TRBV30,.,TRBJ2-2
CASSRGGSNQPQHF,TGTGCCAGCTCACGGGGGGGCAGCAATCAGCCCCAGCATTTT,.,TRBV18,.,TRBJ1-5
CASSFGAGFQPQHF,TGTGCCAGCAGTTTCGGCGCAGGTTTCCAGCCCCAGCATTTT,.,TRBV28,once,TRBJ1-5
CASTSSGSSYNEQFF,TGTGCCAGCACTTCTAGCGGGAGTAGTTACAATGAGCAGTTCTTC,TRBD2,TRBV7-9,.,TRBJ2-1
CASSVDLAGGQDEQFF,TGTGCCAGCAGCGTAGATCTAGCGGGAGGGCAGGATGAGCAGTTCTTC,TRBD2,TRBV9,.,TRBJ2-1
CASCLNQREGFYNEQFF,TGTGCCAGCTGCCTAAACCAGCGGGAGGGCTTCTACAATGAGCAGTTCTTC,TRBD2,TRBV27,.,TRBJ2-1
CASSRTSGSEDEQFF,TGTGCCAGCAGTCGGACTAGCGGGAGTGAGGATGAGCAGTTCTTC,TRBD2,TRBV4-2,.,TRBJ2-1
CASSPMHGGVNYGYTF,TGTGCCAGCAGTCCCATGCACGGGGGGGTAAACTATGGCTACACCTTC,.,TRBV28,.,TRBJ1-2
CASSPRGSGTNNEQFF,TGTGCCAGCAGCCCCCGTGGTAGCGGGACAAACAATGAGCAGTTCTTC,TRBD2,TRBV7-8,.,TRBJ2-1
CASSLPGTDTQYF,TGTGCCAGCAGCCTCCCAGGCACAGATACGCAGTATTTT,.,TRBV3-1/TRBV3-2,.,TRBJ2-3
CASSTTGMNTEAFF,TGTGCCAGCTCAACAACAGGGATGAACACTGAAGCTTTCTTT,.,TRBV18,.,TRBJ1-1
CSASTGVLGGNTIYF,TGCAGTGCTAGTACAGGTGTCCTGGGGGGAAACACCATATATTTT,.,TRBV20-1,once,TRBJ1-3
CASSLSGQGNSPLHF,TGCGCCAGCAGCTTGTCGGGACAGGGGAATTCACCCCTCCACTTT,TRBD1,TRBV5-1,.,TRBJ1-6
CASSQSDRDRPQHF,TGCGCCAGCAGCCAATCGGACAGGGATCGGCCCCAGCATTTT,TRBD1,TRBV4-1,once,TRBJ1-5
CATSTPGEKLFF,TGTGCCACCAGCACACCCGGGGAAAAACTGTTTTTT,.,TRBV15,.,TRBJ1-4
CAWERGHDNEQFF,TGTGCCTGGGAGCGGGGCCACGACAATGAGCAGTTCTTC,TRBD2,TRBV30,.,TRBJ2-1
CASSLTLASGELFF,TGCGCCAGCAGCCTCACTTTAGCGTCCGGGGAGCTGTTTTTT,.,TRBV5-1,.,TRBJ2-2
CASSPGQGYNYGYTF,TGTGCCAGCTCACCGGGGCAGGGGTACAACTATGGCTACACCTTC,.,TRBV18,.,TRBJ1-2
CASSLQGAPGYTF,TGTGCCAGCAGCTTGCAGGGGGCCCCTGGCTACACCTTC,TRBD1,TRBV5-6,.,TRBJ1-2
CASSLGHYTDTQYF,TGTGCCAGCAGCTTAGGCCACTACACAGATACGCAGTATTTT,.,TRBV11-2,.,TRBJ2-3
CASGFGTAINYGYTF,TGTGCTAGTGGTTTTGGGACAGCCATTAACTATGGCTACACCTTC,TRBD1,TRBV12-5,few,TRBJ1-2
CAGTHGTDTQYF,TGTGCCGGGACCCACGGGACAGATACGCAGTATTTT,.,TRBV30,.,TRBJ2-3
CASSVGQGAMGSGANVLTF,TGTGCCAGCAGTGTAGGACAGGGGGCGATGGGCTCTGGGGCCAACGTCCTGACTTTC,TRBD1,TRBV2,.,TRBJ2-6
CASSKIAGGPYNEQFF,TGTGCCAGCAGCAAGATAGCGGGAGGCCCTTACAATGAGCAGTTCTTC,TRBD2,TRBV9,once,TRBJ2-1
CASSTGVEVHTQYF,TGTGCCAGTAGCACAGGGGTAGAAGTCCATACGCAGTATTTT,TRBD1,TRBV19,.,TRBJ2-3
CASSDYRDGYTF,TGCGCCAGCAGTGACTACAGGGATGGCTACACCTTC,.,TRBV10-2,.,TRBJ1-2
CASSAGLKNTEAFF,TGTGCCAGCAGTGCGGGGCTTAAGAACACTGAAGCTTTCTTT,.,TRBV27,once,TRBJ1-1
CASSEGARAFGETQYF,TGTGCCAGCAGCGAGGGGGCTAGAGCATTTGGAGAGACCCAGTACTTC,TRBD1,TRBV7-9,.,TRBJ2-5
CASGEARFTYF,TGTGCCAGCGGAGAAGCGCGATTCACCTACTTC,.,TRBV2,.,TRBJ2-5
CSASLGAEAFF,TGCAGTGCTAGTTTAGGGGCAGAAGCTTTCTTT,.,TRBV20-1,.,TRBJ1-1
CASSPSGGSYNEQFF,TGCGCCAGCAGCCCTAGCGGGGGCTCCTACAATGAGCAGTTCTTC,TRBD2,TRBV5-1,.,TRBJ2-1
CASSFSSQGGNEKLFF,TGTGCCAGCAGCTTCTCATCACAGGGGGGGAATGAAAAACTGTTTTTT,TRBD1,TRBV7-9,.,TRBJ1-4
CASSLAAGLPDTQYF,TGCGCCAGCAGCTTGGCCGCGGGTTTGCCAGATACGCAGTATTTT,.,TRBV5-1,.,TRBJ2-3
CAWSLSGRVISGELFF,TGTGCCTGGAGTCTTAGCGGGAGGGTGATTTCCGGGGAGCTGTTTTTT,TRBD2,TRBV30,.,TRBJ2-2
CASQTSGSTDTQYF,TGTGCCAGCCAGACTAGCGGGAGCACAGATACGCAGTATTTT,TRBD2,TRBV28,once,TRBJ2-3